This T cell receptor beta chain was recovered during a study of T cells after yellow fever vaccination. Study summary: The authors prepared low-cell-number fractions using SMART-Seq v4 Ultra Low Input.

Many counts were recorded for this clonotype. The CDR3 totals 14 residues. With 3 bases removed from V and 8 bases from J, the gap between germline ends came to 16 bases. The V gene's germline CDR1 is MNHEY and CDR2 SMNVEV (reference sequence). TCRdb itself ran the 5' RACE reads through MiXCR, one entry per CDR3 protein. The sample includes about 200,000 distinct CDR3 sequences, approximately 3% of them seen just once. This sequence joins TRBV27 and TRBJ1-2, with TRBD1 as a possible D gene (5 bases). The sequenced sample was CD4+ T cells sorted from PBMCs, obtained 10 days after the yellow fever booster vaccination. The TCR originated in a man aged 18 to 30 who received the YFV17D yellow fever vaccine. CDR3 loop: CASSFLRASGGYTF. As DNA, the CDR3 is TGTGCCAGCAGTTTCCTCAGGGCCTCCGGAGGCTACACCTTC.